The 22 T cell receptor delta chains below come from one sample, sequenced in a study of gamma-delta chains in newborns, infants, children. TCRdb re-processed the reads using CATT. The sample lists more than 2,500 delta-chain clones, approximately 1.1% seen once, with about 24% in the top ten. Sample: blood. These TCRs come from a child who was a newborn, infant or young child, either healthy, febrile or measles-vaccinated (not recorded which).

A note on this clone: Given a far larger clone just one base away, this is likely a sequencing read error. This sequence joins TRDV2 and TRDJ3; TRDD3 agrees at 9 bases. Looked up from germline, CDR1 is GEAIGNYY and CDR2 is EKD. This CDR3 contains 20 residues. The CDR3 reads CARDPATGGPSSWDTRQMFF. The CDR3 DNA reads TGTGCCCGTGACCCGGCTACTGGGGGACCGAGCTCCTGGGACACCCGACAGATGTTTTTC.

Relative to its sample, this clone is large (0.1 to 1%). The sample carries other DNA sequences with the same CDR3. This CDR3 is CACDTMYWGASSWDTRQMFF. In DNA, the CDR3 is TGTGCCTGTGACACAATGTACTGGGGGGCAAGCTCCTGGGACACCCGACAGATGTTTTTC. The rearrangement uses TRDV2 and TRDJ3, with 8 nucleotides matching TRDD3. The CDR3 covers 20 residues. The germline CDR1 and CDR2 sequences are GEAIGNYY and EKD. The V segment lost 1 base and the J segment 0 bases; nucleotides outside the gene matches: 10.

As concerns this clone: Given a far larger clone just one base away, this is likely a sequencing read error. Other DNA sequences in the sample encode the same CDR3. The V gene is TRDV2, the J gene TRDJ3; tentatively, D is TRDD3 (5 bases). The CDR3 spans 17 residues. Germline loops: CDR1 GEAIGNYY, CDR2 EKD. CDR3 in DNA: TGTGCTTGTGACACCGTCTGGGATGAGCGGGACACCCGACAGATGTTTTTC. Its protein is CACDTVWDERDTRQMFF.

This clone showed up many times. Since a far larger clone is one base different, this is likely a read error. In the same sample, other DNA sequences code for this CDR3. The rearrangement links TRDV2 to TRDJ1; TRDD3 aligns across 7 bases. The germline V gene has CDR1 GEAIGNYY and CDR2 EKD. The CDR3 length is 14 residues. CDR3 loop: CACDKLGATDKLIF. CDR3 coding DNA: TGTGCCTGCGACAAGCTGGGGGCCACCGATAAACTCATCTTT.

This clone was counted only a few times. This DNA translates differently at residue 10 from the TCRdb protein, which is that of a much larger clone; a read error is likely, and the protein shown is the DNA's own translation. The rearrangement links TRDV2 to TRDJ2; TRDD3 matches at 10 bases. V was clipped by 0 bases and J by 6 bases; unmatched bases: 3. Germline V CDR1 and CDR2: GEAIGNYY, EKD. This CDR3 has 15 residues. The CDR3 loop reads CACDTWGILAAQLFF. CDR3 nucleotides: TGTGCCTGTGACACCTGGGGGATACTGGCAGCACAACTCTTCTTT.

As regards this clone: This probably arose from a read error, given a far larger clone one base away. The rearrangement joins TRDV2 to TRDJ3, with TRDD3 matching 11 bases. In germline, CDR1 is GEAIGNYY, CDR2 EKD. This CDR3 contains 19 residues. As DNA, the CDR3 is TGTGCCTGTGACAAAGTACTGGGGGATAGCTCCTGGGGCACCCGACAGATGTTTTTC. Translation gives CACDKVLGDSSWGTRQMFF.

Note on this clone: TCRdb shows a much larger clone's protein in place of this DNA's translation, and the two differ at residue 8, likely through a read error; the protein shown is translated from the DNA. This chain uses TRDV2 with TRDJ3; perhaps TRDD3 as D (5 bases). The CDR3 extends over 20 amino acids. V lost 0 bases, J lost 0 bases, and 17 bases lay in between. Germline CDR1 GEAIGNYY, CDR2 EKD. This CDR3 is CACDTVLVGRSSWDTRQMFF. DNA of the CDR3: TGTGCCTGTGACACCGTACTGGTGGGCCGGAGCTCCTGGGACACCCGACAGATGTTTTTC.

A word on this clone: TCRdb shows a much larger clone's protein in place of this DNA's translation, and the two differ at residue 7, likely through a read error; the protein shown is translated from the DNA. The V and J genes are TRDV2 and TRDJ3; 7 bases align to TRDD3. The ends lost 3 bases at V and 0 bases at J; junction bases unmatched: 4. This CDR3 has 17 residues. CDR1 and CDR2 from the germline V gene are GEAIGNYY and EKD. The chain's CDR3 is CACDWGTSSWDTRQMFF. The DNA for the CDR3 is TGTGCCTGTGACTGGGGGACAAGCTCCTGGGACACCCGACAGATGTTTTTC.

This clone appeared a few times. This chain joins TRDV2 and TRDJ2, with 9 nucleotides matching TRDD3. V shed 2 bases and J 4 bases; nucleotides not matched to a gene: 1. This CDR3 has 14 amino acids. Germline V lookup: CDR1 GEAIGNYY, CDR2 EKD. The chain's CDR3 is CACDILGETAQLFF. Here the CDR3 DNA reads TGTGCCTGTGACATACTGGGGGAGACAGCACAACTCTTCTTT.

A few counts support this clone. A read error is likely here: a far larger clone is one base away. The same CDR3 arises from other DNA sequences in this sample as well. The J gene is TRDJ1, the V gene TRDV2; D perhaps matches TRDD3 (5 bases). Germline V gene lookup returns CDR1 GEAIGNYY and CDR2 EKD. This CDR3 has 15 residues. This CDR3 is CACDTVGAYTDKLIF. The CDR3 DNA reads as TGTGCATGTGACACCGTTGGGGCCTACACCGATAAACTCATCTTT.

Within the sample, this clone is hyperexpanded. Other DNA sequences in the same sample also yield this CDR3. The chain carries TRDV2 and TRDJ3, with TRDD3 as a possible D gene (6 bases). CDR1 and CDR2 from the germline V gene are GEAIGNYY and EKD. V gave up 3 bases and J gave up 0 bases, with 14 bases separating them. The CDR3 spans 18 residues. The CDR3 sequence: CACDLPTGISWDTRQMFF. DNA for the CDR3: TGTGCCTGTGACTTGCCTACTGGGATCTCCTGGGACACCCGACAGATGTTTTTC.

This clone was counted between two and nine times. With a far larger clone one base away, a read error is the likely cause. This same CDR3 is encoded by further DNA sequences in the sample. V is TRDV2 and J is TRDJ2; the match to TRDD3 covers 10 bases. The CDR3 has 16 amino acids. Looked up from germline, CDR1 is GEAIGNYY and CDR2 is EKD. For the CDR3, the DNA is TGTGCCTGTGACACCGTGGGGGATACTTTGACAGCACAGCTCTTCTTT. This sequence encodes CACDTVGDTLTAQLFF.

This clone was counted a few times. Translating this DNA gives a protein that differs at residue 5 from the TCRdb one, which belongs to a much larger clone; a read error is likely, and the protein shown is this translation. This sequence joins TRDV2 and TRDJ3; 8 nucleotides line up with TRDD3. The CDR3 is 17 residues long. Germline lookup yields CDR1 GEAIGNYY and CDR2 EKD. Germline trimming cut 3 bases from V and 0 bases from J; bases unmatched to any gene: 3. DNA for the CDR3: TGTGCCTGTGACCGGGGGATAAGCTCCTGGGACACCCGACAGATGTTTTTC. As protein: CACDRGISSWDTRQMFF.

This clone was picked up a small number of times. TCRdb's listed protein matches a much larger clone and diverges from this DNA's translation at residue 5, likely through a read error; the protein shown comes from the DNA. The chain is built from TRDV2 and TRDJ3, with 8 bases lining up with TRDD3. The CDR3 loop spans 17 amino acids. J was trimmed by 3 bases and V by 2 bases; bases with no gene match: 5. CDR1 is GEAIGNYY and CDR2 is EKD in the germline V gene. Written as DNA, the CDR3 is TGTGCCTGTGACATCGTCGGGGGATACTGGGACACCCGACAGATGTTTTTC. This codes for CACDIVGGYWDTRQMFF.

In this sample, this clone turned up a few times. This DNA's translation differs at residue 5 from TCRdb's protein, which comes from a much larger clone; a read error is likely, and the protein shown is translated from the DNA. The CDR3 nucleotides are TGTGCCTGTGACAGGCTGGGGGCCACCGATAAACTCATCTTT. Translation gives CACDRLGATDKLIF. This rearrangement joins TRDV2 to TRDJ1; 7 nucleotides align to TRDD3. Per the germline V gene, CDR1 is GEAIGNYY and CDR2 is EKD. The CDR3 sequence is 14 residues long. Trimming at V came to 2 bases and at J to 1 base, leaving 3 bases not matched to a gene.

A word on this clone: This DNA translates differently at residue 4 from the TCRdb protein, which is that of a much larger clone; a read error is likely, and the protein shown is the DNA's own translation. CDR3 in DNA: TGTGCCTGTGGCCCTTTGGGGGGATACTCCTGGGACACCCGACAGATGTTTTTC. Residues: CACGPLGGYSWDTRQMFF. V and J are TRDV2 and TRDJ3; TRDD3 agrees at 8 bases. Trimming took 5 bases from V and 0 from J; bases not matched to a gene: 8. The CDR3 spans 18 residues. Germline V gene data show CDR1 as GEAIGNYY and CDR2 as EKD.

Regarding this clone: TCRdb has a much larger clone's protein, which differs at residues 3 and 10 from the translation of this DNA, likely because of a read error; what is shown is the protein translated from the DNA. The chain is built from TRDV2 and TRDJ1; TRDD2 or TRDD3 may be the D gene (5 bases each). CDR3 length: 15 residues. Germline V gene lookup returns CDR1 GEAIGNYY and CDR2 EKD. The CDR3 DNA reads TGTGCCCGTGACACCGTTGGGGCCTACGCCGATAAACTCATCTTT. This sequence encodes CARDTVGAYADKLIF.

This clone was found many times. Since a far larger clone is one base different, this is likely a read error. The chain's CDR3 is CACGKVLGDSSWDTRQMFF. CDR3 nucleotide sequence: TGTGCCTGTGGCAAAGTACTGGGGGATAGCTCCTGGGACACCCGACAGATGTTTTTC. The V gene is TRDV2, the J gene TRDJ3, with 11 bases that match TRDD3. Looked up from germline, CDR1 is GEAIGNYY and CDR2 is EKD. The CDR3 covers 19 residues. After removal of 5 bases from V and 0 bases from J, the junction contained 8 bases not matched to a gene.

This clone was detected many times. A far more abundant clone sits one base away, making this likely a read error. CDR3 protein: CACDILGDTEWGTRQMFF. The CDR3 bases are TGTGCCTGTGACATACTGGGGGATACGGAGTGGGGCACCCGACAGATGTTTTTC. The chain combines TRDV2 with TRDJ3; 13 nucleotides line up with TRDD3. The germline gives CDR1 GEAIGNYY, CDR2 EKD. The CDR3 extends over 18 amino acids.

Concerning this clone itself: A far larger clone lies a single base away; this is likely a read error. Different DNA sequences within this sample yield the same CDR3. The V and J genes are TRDV2 and TRDJ3, with TRDD3 as a possible D gene (5 bases). Germline-derived CDR1 and CDR2 are GEAIGNYY and EKD. This CDR3 has 16 residues. The CDR3 DNA reads TGTGCCTGTGACACCATGGGATCCTGGGACACCCGGCAGATGTTTTTC. Encoded protein: CACDTMGSWDTRQMFF.

The sample holds a few counts of this clone. This sequence is one base from a far larger clone and is likely a read error. The CDR3 DNA is TGTGCCTGTGACACCGCTGGGGGCCCCTGGGACACCCGACAGATGTTTTTC. It codes for CACDTAGGPWDTRQMFF. The chain uses TRDV2 and TRDJ3; 7 nucleotides align to TRDD3. Losses at the gene ends were 0 bases for V and 2 bases for J; bases not matched to a gene: 3. In germline, CDR1 is GEAIGNYY, CDR2 EKD. The CDR3 consists of 17 residues.

This clone was counted a few times. The likely explanation is a read error, given a far larger clone one base away. At the DNA level, this CDR3 is encoded by other sequences in the same sample as well. This chain connects TRDV2 to TRDJ3; TRDD3 aligns across 12 bases. CDR1 is GEAIGNYY, CDR2 EKD, per germline. The CDR3 is 19 amino acids. CDR3 amino acids: CACDTVLGDTTWDTRQMFF. The CDR3 DNA follows: TGTGCTTGTGACACCGTACTGGGGGATACCACCTGGGACACCCGACAGATGTTTTTC.